The clone carrying this T cell receptor beta chain has more than one count but fewer than ten. Its target is unknown. This specimen comes from a study of CD8 T cells in ankylosing spondylitis. Regarding the study as a whole: Within ankylosing spondylitis blood, a TCR beta motif made up of seven to nine highly homologous variants appeared to be characteristic. Past research had described some motif variants in reactive arthritis synovial fluid and blood. As reported, disease-linked clones showed significant enrichment in matched ankylosing spondylitis synovial fluid.

Germline-derived CDR1 and CDR2 are SGDLS and YYNGEE. The CDR3 spans 14 residues. Trimming pared 0 bases from V and 2 bases from J, leaving 9 bases between. TCRdb independently ran MiXCR on the 5' RACE reads; one entry per CDR3 protein. The data show 240,000 or so distinct CDR3 sequences, about 10% seen once. This clonotype originated in a male donor with ankylosing spondylitis or in good health (not recorded which). Sample: blood, either unsorted or a sorted T cell fraction (not recorded which). The chain recombines TRBV9 with TRBJ2-7, with D possibly matching TRBD2 (5 bases). The CDR3 loop is CASSVEAGTYEQYF. In DNA, the CDR3 is TGTGCCAGCAGCGTAGAGGCGGGCACCTACGAGCAGTACTTC.